This T cell receptor beta chain appears in the sequencing data of a study of beta chain features in type 1 diabetes. Study findings and constraints: Shortening that was moderate but significant affected the TCRB CDR3s of Type 1 diabetes patients in all four CD4+ subsets. The naive, central memory and Treg TCRB repertoires of patients appeared to be more similar to one another than those of healthy donors. VDJ junctions from patients with type 1 diabetes contained fewer insertions and more deletions.

This clone was observed a few times. Antigen unknown. The length of the CDR3 is 12 residues. CDR1 LNHDA and CDR2 SQIVND come from the germline V gene (reference sequence). V shed 3 bases, J shed 9 bases, and the junction held 3 bases outside the gene matches. The sequenced template was cDNA made from the entire isolated RNA. Sequencing used immunoSEQ multiplex PCR; TCRdb keeps in-frame clones, though not all of them. The sample has about 30,000 clones, roughly three fifths seen once. Roughly 100 mL of blood, on average, came from one heparinised draw per donor. This clonotype originated in a woman aged 18-29 years with type 1 diabetes. Sample: Tregs from blood. The chain recombines TRBV19 with TRBJ2-3, with 7 bases aligning to TRBD1. Here the CDR3 DNA reads TGTGCCAGTAGTATTGGGGGACAGACGCAGTATTTT. Its translation: CASSIGGQTQYF.